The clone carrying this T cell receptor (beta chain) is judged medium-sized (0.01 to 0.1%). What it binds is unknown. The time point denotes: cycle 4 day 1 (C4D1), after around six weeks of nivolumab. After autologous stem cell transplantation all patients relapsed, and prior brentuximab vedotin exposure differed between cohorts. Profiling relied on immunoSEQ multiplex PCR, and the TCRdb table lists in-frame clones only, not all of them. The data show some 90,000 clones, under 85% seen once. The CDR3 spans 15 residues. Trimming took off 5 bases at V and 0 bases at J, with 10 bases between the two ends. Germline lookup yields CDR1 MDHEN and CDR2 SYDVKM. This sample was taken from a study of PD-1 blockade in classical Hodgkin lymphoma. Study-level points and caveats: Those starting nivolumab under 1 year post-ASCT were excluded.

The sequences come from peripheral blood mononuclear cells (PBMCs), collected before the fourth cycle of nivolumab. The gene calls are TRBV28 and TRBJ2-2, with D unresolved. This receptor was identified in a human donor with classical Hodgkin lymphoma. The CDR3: CASSPTSTNTGELFF. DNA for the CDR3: TGTGCCAGCAGTCCGACAAGTACGAACACCGGGGAGCTGTTTTTT. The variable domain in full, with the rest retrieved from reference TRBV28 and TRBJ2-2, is DVKVTQSSRYLVKRTGEKVFLECVQDMDHENMFWYRQDPGLGLRLIYFSYDVKMKEKGDIPEGYSVSREKKERFSLILESASTNQTSMYLCASSPTSTNTGELFFGEGSRLTVL.